These T cell receptor beta chains were read from a single sample in a study of CD8 T cells in Susac syndrome. Via MiXCR, TCRdb re-called the immunoSEQ multiplex PCR reads, giving one row per CDR3 protein. The data hold about 430,000 distinct CDR3 sequences, with around 85% observed a single time. The sample was CD8+ T cells from PBMCs. The source of these receptors is a human donor with multiple sclerosis. Both conserved end residues are part of each CDR3. The D gene is left open where the match is weak. Part of the rows lack a size; the others show once, few, many or a class for expanded clones.

clone_size j_call d_call cdr3_length v_call cdr3_nt cdr3_aa
. TRBJ1-2 . 14 TRBV10-3 TGTGCCATCAGTGAGTCGGTCGGCGGCTATGGCTACACCTTC CAISESVGGYGYTF
. TRBJ1-1 . 18 TRBV6-1 TGTGCCAGCAGTGCACTCCACATACAGGGCTCTATGAACACTGAAGCTTTCTTT CASSALHIQGSMNTEAFF
. TRBJ2-1 . 17 TRBV28 TGTGCCAGCAGTTTATCCTTCGGGTGGGGGGGCCCGAATGAGCAGTTCTTC CASSLSFGWGGPNEQFF
. TRBJ2-1 . 13 TRBV11-2 TGTGCCAGCAAACATAGCTCCTACAATGAGCAGTTCTTC CASKHSSYNEQFF
. TRBJ1-1 . 16 TRBV4-1 TGCGCCAGCAGCCTCACCCCCGAGACAGCCAACACTGAAGCTTTCTTT CASSLTPETANTEAFF
. TRBJ2-1 TRBD2 21 TRBV7-3 TGTGCCAGCAGCTTAGACGGGAAGTGGGGACTAGCGGGAGTTACCTACAATGAGCAGTTCTTC CASSLDGKWGLAGVTYNEQFF
. TRBJ1-6 . 15 TRBV5-4 TGTGCCAGCAGCCGCTTGACAGACTCATATTCACCCCTCCACTTT CASSRLTDSYSPLHF
. TRBJ2-1 . 14 TRBV21-1 TGTGCCAGCAGCAAATGCCTCCCTGGGTATGAGCAGTTCTTC CASSKCLPGYEQFF
. TRBJ1-2 TRBD1 16 TRBV7-9 TGTGCCAGCAGCTCGAATCAGGGGGTTCCCGTCTATGGCTACACCTTC CASSSNQGVPVYGYTF
. TRBJ2-6 . 16 TRBV9 TGTGCCAGCAGCGCGTCTTGGACCTCTGGGGCCAACGTCCTGACTTTC CASSASWTSGANVLTF
. TRBJ1-2 . 12 TRBV5-1 TGCGCCAGCAATGACGGCTCCTATGGCTACACCTTC CASNDGSYGYTF
few TRBJ1-5 . 14 TRBV28 TGTGCCAGCAGTTTAACAGGGAACAATCAGCCCCAGCATTTT CASSLTGNNQPQHF
. TRBJ1-2 . 13 TRBV7-9 TGTGCCAGCAGCTTAGCGGCGGACTATGGCTACACCTTC CASSLAADYGYTF
. TRBJ1-2 TRBD1 14 TRBV20-1 TGCAGTGCCGCCCGGACAGGGGATTCGTATGGCTACACCTTC CSAARTGDSYGYTF
. TRBJ1-2 . 14 TRBV12-3/TRBV12-4 TGTGCCAGCAGTCCCCTCGCCGGGTTCAATGGCTACACCTTC CASSPLAGFNGYTF
. TRBJ1-4 . 17 TRBV19 TGTGCCAGTAGTATAGGGGCAGACCGCCCTCGGGTTGAAAAACTGTTTTTT CASSIGADRPRVEKLFF
. TRBJ1-1 . 10 TRBV2 TGTGCCAGCGGGTCCGCTGAAGCTTTCTTT CASGSAEAFF
. TRBJ2-1 TRBD2 16 TRBV4-2 TGTGCCAGCAGCCAACTAACTAGCGGGGACAACAATGAGCAGTTCTTC CASSQLTSGDNNEQFF
. TRBJ1-4 . 16 TRBV5-1 TGCGCCAGCAGCTCCAGGAGTAGGGGCTCTAATGAAAAACTGTTTTTT CASSSRSRGSNEKLFF
once TRBJ1-1 . 13 TRBV7-6 TGTGCCAGCAGCTTAGCGTTACAGGGTGGAGCTTTCTTT CASSLALQGGAFF
. TRBJ1-1 . 15 TRBV5-1 TGCGCCAGCAGCTTGGAGGCGTTCACGAACACTGAAGCTTTCTTT CASSLEAFTNTEAFF
few TRBJ2-7 TRBD2 15 TRBV28 TGTGCCAGCAGGAGAACTAGCGGGAGAACATACGAGCAGTACTTC CASRRTSGRTYEQYF
few TRBJ2-2 TRBD1 13 TRBV29-1 TGCAGCGGGGGGACAGGGGGCACCGGGGAGCTGTTTTTT CSGGTGGTGELFF
. TRBJ2-7 TRBD2 14 TRBV6-2/TRBV6-3 TGTGCCAGCAGGGGACTAGCGGAGTCCTACGAGCAGTACTTC CASRGLAESYEQYF
. TRBJ1-5 . 14 TRBV20-1 TGCAGTGCCGGAGGGGCGGGGGGTAGTCAGCCCCAGCATTTT CSAGGAGGSQPQHF
. TRBJ2-7 TRBD1 15 TRBV19 TGTGCCAGTAGGGCCGGGACAGGGGATTTCTACGAGCAGTACTTC CASRAGTGDFYEQYF
. TRBJ1-4 . 15 TRBV6-5 TGTGCCAGCAGTTACTCGGCAGGGGTTAATGAAAAACTGTTTTTT CASSYSAGVNEKLFF
once TRBJ2-3 . 13 TRBV11-3 TGTGCCAGCAGTCACGCCAACACAGATACGCAGTATTTT CASSHANTDTQYF
few TRBJ2-7 . 12 TRBV7-9 TGTGCCAGCAGCTTAGGACCGGCCGAGCAGTACTTC CASSLGPAEQYF
once TRBJ2-7 . 15 TRBV3-1 TGTGCCAGCAGCCAAGAGGGCAGAGTCTCCTACGAGCAGTACTTC CASSQEGRVSYEQYF
. TRBJ2-2 . 14 TRBV4-2 TGTGCCAGCAGCCAAGTTGAGGGCACCGGGGAGCTGTTTTTT CASSQVEGTGELFF
. TRBJ2-1 TRBD2 17 TRBV2 TGTGCCAGCAGTGTCCCTAGCGGGCTCCCCACCCCCAATGAGCAGTTCTTC CASSVPSGLPTPNEQFF
. TRBJ1-2 . 13 TRBV6-1 TGTGCGGCAGAAGAGGACCCCGCTCTTGGCTACACCTTC CAAEEDPALGYTF
. TRBJ2-7 . 14 TRBV2 TGTGCCAGCAGTGAGGCTACCATACAGTACGAGCAGTACTTC CASSEATIQYEQYF
. TRBJ2-7 . 14 TRBV29-1 TGCAGCGTTGAACTACAGGACAGATCCTACGAGCAGTACTTC CSVELQDRSYEQYF
. TRBJ2-7 . 13 TRBV27 TGTGCCAGCAGCTGGACAGTCTCCTACGAGCAGTACTTC CASSWTVSYEQYF
. TRBJ1-2 TRBD1 14 TRBV6-5 TGTGCCAGATACAGGGGGCTTGTAGTCTATGGCTACACCTTC CARYRGLVVYGYTF
. TRBJ2-1 TRBD1 15 TRBV13 TGTGCCAGCAGCTCGACAGGGGGTGGTCGGTATGAGCAGTTCTTC CASSSTGGGRYEQFF
. TRBJ2-1 . 12 TRBV30 TGTGCCTGGAGTAGCTTGGGGGGTGGGCAGTTCTTC CAWSSLGGGQFF
. TRBJ1-5 TRBD1 15 TRBV12-3/TRBV12-4 TGTGCCAGCAGTTCCGGGACAGGGGGCAATCAGCCCCAGCATTTT CASSSGTGGNQPQHF
. TRBJ1-2 . 17 TRBV7-6 TGTGCCAGCAGCTTAGCATGGGGGGCGCCGACTGACTATGGCTACACCTTC CASSLAWGAPTDYGYTF
. TRBJ2-7 . 13 TRBV2 TGTGCCAGCAGAGCTGGACAGCCCTACGAGCAGTACTTC CASRAGQPYEQYF
once TRBJ1-1 . 16 TRBV3-1 TGTGCCAGCAGCCATAGCTTGAGAGGGCTGGGCACTGAAGCTTTCTTT CASSHSLRGLGTEAFF
. TRBJ2-1 TRBD2 18 TRBV6-4 TGTGCCAGCAGCCCCGGGACTAGCGGGAGAGGTCCCTACAATGAGCAGTTCTTC CASSPGTSGRGPYNEQFF
. TRBJ2-5 TRBD2 16 TRBV7-9 TGTGCCAGCAGCTCAACGACTAGCGGGACCCAAGAGACCCAGTACTTC CASSSTTSGTQETQYF
once TRBJ2-3 TRBD2 16 TRBV7-9 TGTGCCAGCAGCCCCCGGGAGGTCCCTAGCACAGATACGCAGTATTTT CASSPREVPSTDTQYF
. TRBJ1-5 TRBD1 13 TRBV30 TGTGCCTGGAGTACACAGGGGAATCAGCCCCAGCATTTT CAWSTQGNQPQHF
. TRBJ1-1 . 12 TRBV30 TGTGCCTGGAGTCTACAGGGACCTGAAGCTTTCTTT CAWSLQGPEAFF
. TRBJ2-5 . 13 TRBV4-1 TGCGCCAGCAGCCTCCCGAACGGAGAGACCCAGTACTTC CASSLPNGETQYF
. TRBJ2-1 TRBD2 16 TRBV6-1 TGTGCCAGCAGCACGGGTTGGTTAGCGGGAATCAATGAGCAGTTCTTC CASSTGWLAGINEQFF
. TRBJ2-7 TRBD1 15 TRBV5-4 TGTGCCAGCAGCCCCGGGACAGGGTTCGTCAACGAGCAGTACTTC CASSPGTGFVNEQYF